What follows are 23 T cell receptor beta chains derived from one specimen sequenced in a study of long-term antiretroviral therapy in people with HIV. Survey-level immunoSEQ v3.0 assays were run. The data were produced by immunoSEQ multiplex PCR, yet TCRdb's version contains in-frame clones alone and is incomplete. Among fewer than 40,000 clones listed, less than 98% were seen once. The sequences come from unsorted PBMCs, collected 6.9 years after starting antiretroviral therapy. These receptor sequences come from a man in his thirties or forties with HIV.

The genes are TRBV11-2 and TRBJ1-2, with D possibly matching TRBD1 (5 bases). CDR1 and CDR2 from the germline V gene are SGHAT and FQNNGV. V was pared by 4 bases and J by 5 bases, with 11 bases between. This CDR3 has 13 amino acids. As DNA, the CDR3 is TGTGCCAGCAGCTCACAGGCTGATTATGGCTACACCTTC. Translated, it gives CASSSQADYGYTF.

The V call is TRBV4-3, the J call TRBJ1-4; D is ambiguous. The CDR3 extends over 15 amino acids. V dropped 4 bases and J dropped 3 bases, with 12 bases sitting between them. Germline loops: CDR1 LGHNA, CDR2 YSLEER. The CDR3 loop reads CASSRYDTANEKLFF. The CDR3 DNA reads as TGCGCCAGCAGCCGGTACGACACCGCTAATGAAAAACTGTTTTTT.

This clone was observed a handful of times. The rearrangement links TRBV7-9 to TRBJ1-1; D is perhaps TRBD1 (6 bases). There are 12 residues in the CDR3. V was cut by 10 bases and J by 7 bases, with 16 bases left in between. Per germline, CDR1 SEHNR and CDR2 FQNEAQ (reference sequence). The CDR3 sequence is CAITGMGVEAFF. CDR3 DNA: TGTGCCATCACAGGGATGGGGGTTGAAGCTTTCTTT.

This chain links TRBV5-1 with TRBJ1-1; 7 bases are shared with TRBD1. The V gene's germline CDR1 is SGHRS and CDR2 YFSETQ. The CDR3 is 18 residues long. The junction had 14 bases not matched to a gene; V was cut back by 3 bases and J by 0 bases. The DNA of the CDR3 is TGCGCCAGCAGCTCCGATAAAATAGGACAGGCGATGAACACTGAAGCTTTCTTT. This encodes CASSSDKIGQAMNTEAFF.

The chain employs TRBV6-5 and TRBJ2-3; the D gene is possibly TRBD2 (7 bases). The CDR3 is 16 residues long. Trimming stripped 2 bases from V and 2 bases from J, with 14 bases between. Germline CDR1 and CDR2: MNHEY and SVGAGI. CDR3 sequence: CASSYRGAVDTDTQYF. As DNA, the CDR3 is TGTGCCAGCAGTTACCGGGGGGCCGTGGACACAGATACGCAGTATTTT.

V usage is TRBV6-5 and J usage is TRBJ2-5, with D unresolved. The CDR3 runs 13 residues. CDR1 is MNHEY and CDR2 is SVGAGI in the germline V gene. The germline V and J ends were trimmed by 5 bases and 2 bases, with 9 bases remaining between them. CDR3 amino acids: CASSQYWQETQYF. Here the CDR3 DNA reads TGTGCCAGCAGTCAATACTGGCAAGAGACCCAGTACTTC.

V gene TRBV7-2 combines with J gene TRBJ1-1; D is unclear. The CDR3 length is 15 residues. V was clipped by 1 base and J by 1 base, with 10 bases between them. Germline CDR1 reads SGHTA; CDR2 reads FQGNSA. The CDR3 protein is CASSLGMAQNTEAFF. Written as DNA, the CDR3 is TGTGCCAGCAGCTTAGGGATGGCTCAGAACACTGAAGCTTTCTTT.

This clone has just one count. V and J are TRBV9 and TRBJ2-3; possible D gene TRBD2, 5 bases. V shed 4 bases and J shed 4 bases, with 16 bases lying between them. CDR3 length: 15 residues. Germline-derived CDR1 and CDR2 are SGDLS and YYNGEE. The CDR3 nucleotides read TGTGCCAGCAGCCAACCCCCCGGACTGGCAGATACGCAGTATTTT. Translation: CASSQPPGLADTQYF.

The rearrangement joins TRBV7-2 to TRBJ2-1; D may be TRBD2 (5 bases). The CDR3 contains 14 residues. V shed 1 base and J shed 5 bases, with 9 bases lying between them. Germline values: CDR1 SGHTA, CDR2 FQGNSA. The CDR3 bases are TGTGCCAGCAGCTTAGAAGCCGGGAACAATGAGCAGTTCTTC. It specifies CASSLEAGNNEQFF.

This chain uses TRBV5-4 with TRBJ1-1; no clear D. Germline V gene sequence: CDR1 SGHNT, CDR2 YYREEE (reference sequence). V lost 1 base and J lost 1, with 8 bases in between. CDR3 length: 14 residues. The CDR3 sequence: CASSLPGRNTEAFF. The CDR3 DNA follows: TGTGCCAGCAGCTTGCCGGGGAGGAACACTGAAGCTTTCTTT.

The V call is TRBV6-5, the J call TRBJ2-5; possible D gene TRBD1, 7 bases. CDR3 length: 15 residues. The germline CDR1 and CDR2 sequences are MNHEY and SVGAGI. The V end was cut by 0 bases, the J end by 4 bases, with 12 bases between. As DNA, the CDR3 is TGTGCCAGCAGTTACTCGCCAGGGGGAGGAGAGACCCAGTACTTC. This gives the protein CASSYSPGGGETQYF.

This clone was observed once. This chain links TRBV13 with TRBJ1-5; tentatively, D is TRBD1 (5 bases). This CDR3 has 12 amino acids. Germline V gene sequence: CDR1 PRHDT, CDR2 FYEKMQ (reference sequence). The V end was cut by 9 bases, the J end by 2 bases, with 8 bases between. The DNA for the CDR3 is TGTGCCAGACGGGACCGCAATCAGCCCCAGCATTTT. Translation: CARRDRNQPQHF.

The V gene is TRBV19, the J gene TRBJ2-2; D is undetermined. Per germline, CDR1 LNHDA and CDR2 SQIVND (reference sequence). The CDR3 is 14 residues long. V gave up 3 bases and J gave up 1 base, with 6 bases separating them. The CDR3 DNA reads TGTGCCAGTAGTATGGCGCAGAACACCGGGGAGCTGTTTTTT. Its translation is CASSMAQNTGELFF.

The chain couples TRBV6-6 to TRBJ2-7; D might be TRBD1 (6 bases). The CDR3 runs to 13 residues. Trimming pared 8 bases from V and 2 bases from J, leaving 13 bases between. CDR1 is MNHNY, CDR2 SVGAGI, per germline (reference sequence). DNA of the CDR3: TGTGCCAGCCGCCCCGCAGGGGCCTACGAGCAGTACTTC. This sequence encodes CASRPAGAYEQYF.

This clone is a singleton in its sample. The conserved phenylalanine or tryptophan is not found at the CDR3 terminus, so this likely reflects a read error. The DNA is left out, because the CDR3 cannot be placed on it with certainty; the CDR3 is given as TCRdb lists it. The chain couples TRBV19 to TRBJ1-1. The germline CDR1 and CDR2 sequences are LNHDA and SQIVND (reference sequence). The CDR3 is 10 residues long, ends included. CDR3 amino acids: CASSATIGEL.

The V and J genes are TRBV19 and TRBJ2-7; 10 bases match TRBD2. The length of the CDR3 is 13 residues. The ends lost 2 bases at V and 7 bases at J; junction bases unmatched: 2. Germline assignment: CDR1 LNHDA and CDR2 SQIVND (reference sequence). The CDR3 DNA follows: TGTGCCAGTAGTATAACTAGCGGGGAAGAGCAGTACTTC. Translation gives CASSITSGEEQYF. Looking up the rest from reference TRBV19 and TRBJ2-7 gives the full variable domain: DGGITQSPKYLFRKEGQNVTLSCEQNLNHDAMYWYRQDPGQGLRLIYYSQIVNDFQKGDIAEGYSVSREKKESFPLTVTSAQKNPTAFYLCASSITSGEEQYFGPGTRLTVT.

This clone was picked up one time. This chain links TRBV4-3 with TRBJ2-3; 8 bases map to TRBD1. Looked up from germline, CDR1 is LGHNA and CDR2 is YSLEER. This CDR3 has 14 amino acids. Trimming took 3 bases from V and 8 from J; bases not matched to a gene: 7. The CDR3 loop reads CASSQKFRGRTQYF. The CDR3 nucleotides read TGCGCCAGCAGCCAGAAATTCAGGGGGCGTACGCAGTATTTT.

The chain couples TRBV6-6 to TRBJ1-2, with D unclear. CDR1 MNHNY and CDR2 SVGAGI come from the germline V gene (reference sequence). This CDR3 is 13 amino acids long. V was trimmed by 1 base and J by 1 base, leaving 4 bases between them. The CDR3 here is CASSYYSNYGYTF. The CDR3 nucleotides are TGTGCCAGCAGTTACTACAGTAACTATGGCTACACCTTC.

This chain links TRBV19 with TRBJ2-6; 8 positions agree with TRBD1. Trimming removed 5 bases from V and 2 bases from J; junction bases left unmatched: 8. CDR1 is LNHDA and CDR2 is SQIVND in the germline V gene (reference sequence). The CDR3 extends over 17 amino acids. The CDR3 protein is CASSLTGTGAGANVLTF. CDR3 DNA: TGTGCCAGTAGTCTCACCGGGACAGGAGCTGGGGCCAACGTCCTGACTTTC.

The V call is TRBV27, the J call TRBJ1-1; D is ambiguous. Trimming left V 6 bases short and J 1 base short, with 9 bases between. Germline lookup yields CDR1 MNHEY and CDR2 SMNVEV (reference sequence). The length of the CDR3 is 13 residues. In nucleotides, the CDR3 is TGTGCCAGCAGCCTCTCACCGAACACTGAAGCTTTCTTT. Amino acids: CASSLSPNTEAFF.

The CDR3 DNA reads as TGCAGCCTTTTCCCTGCCCCCTACAATGAGCAGTTCTTC. Protein sequence: CSLFPAPYNEQFF. The chain employs TRBV29-1 and TRBJ2-1; no reliable D call. V lost 8 bases and J 2 bases, leaving 13 bases between the germline ends. Germline V lookup: CDR1 SQVTM, CDR2 ANQGSEA. The length of the CDR3 is 13 residues.

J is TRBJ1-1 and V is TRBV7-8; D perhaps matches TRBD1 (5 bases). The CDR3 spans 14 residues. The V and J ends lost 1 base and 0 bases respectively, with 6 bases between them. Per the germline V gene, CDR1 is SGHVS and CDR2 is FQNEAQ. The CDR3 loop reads CASSLGGLNTEAFF. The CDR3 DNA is TGTGCCAGCAGCTTAGGGGGGTTGAACACTGAAGCTTTCTTT.

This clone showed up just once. CDR3 residues: CASSLGGGSSYEQYF. The DNA of the CDR3 is TGTGCCAGCAGCTTAGGCGGGGGGAGCTCCTACGAGCAGTACTTC. This chain links TRBV7-8 with TRBJ2-7, with 8 bases fitting TRBD2. Germline loops: CDR1 SGHVS, CDR2 FQNEAQ. The length of the CDR3 is 15 residues. Germline trimming cut 1 base from V and 0 bases from J; bases unmatched to any gene: 2. Full variable domain (remainder filled in from reference TRBV7-8 and TRBJ2-7): GAGVSQSPRYKVAKRGQDVALRCDPISGHVSLFWYQQALGQGPEFLTYFQNEAQLDKSGLPSDRFFAERPEGSVSTLKIQRTQQEDSAVYLCASSLGGGSSYEQYFGPGTRLTVT.